This T cell receptor (beta chain) was sequenced for a study of CD8+ T cells in alopecia areata. Findings and limits, study-wide: Scalp clonality and expanded CD8+ clones among the top 100 were significantly decreased by tofacitinib. Lesional tissue from the scalp (especially in alopecia totalis/universalis) showed higher clonality than normal scalp.

After isolation, RNA underwent reverse transcription to generate cDNA as the sequencing template. TCRdb's table, derived via immunoSEQ multiplex PCR, lists solely in-frame clones and lacks some. The data hold under 150,000 clones, with approximately 60% observed a single time. The germline gives CDR1 MNHEY, CDR2 SVGAGI. The germline V and J ends were trimmed by 8 bases and 0 bases, with 10 bases remaining between them. This CDR3 is 14 amino acids long. This clone was picked up a small number of times. Antigen: not known. As for treatment: oral pan-JAK inhibitor, 5-10 mg twice daily. The sequencing used CD4+ T cells sorted from blood, collected at week 4, from a patient treated with tofacitinib. This sequence was found in a human donor with alopecia areata. The gene calls are TRBV6-5 and TRBJ2-2; D is perhaps TRBD1 (5 bases). The CDR3 reads CASGRVSNTGELFF. For the CDR3, the DNA is TGTGCCAGCGGCAGGGTTTCGAACACCGGGGAGCTGTTTTTT.